Listed here are 28 T cell receptor beta chains from one sample, sequenced in a study of blood T cell repertoires in COVID-19. The repertoire was sequenced with immunoSEQ multiplex PCR; TCRdb's copy has only in-frame clones and lacks some. Of 250,000 or so clones in the sample, approximately 84% are singletons; the top ten hold around 2%. The sample comprised PBMCs or T cells enriched from blood (not recorded which). These receptors were obtained from a man aged 60-69 years who had recovered from COVID-19.

V is TRBV12-5 and J is TRBJ1-1; the D gene is possibly TRBD1 (6 bases). Germline CDR1 and CDR2: LGHNT and FRNRAP. The V end was cut by 6 bases, the J end by 3 bases, with 14 bases between. The CDR3 consists of 14 residues. The CDR3 protein is CASGRQGIDTEAFF. The CDR3 bases are TGTGCTAGTGGCCGTCAGGGGATCGACACTGAAGCTTTCTTT.

J is TRBJ2-2 and V is TRBV5-6, with D possibly TRBD1 on 5 matching bases. Looked up from germline, CDR1 is SGHDT and CDR2 is YYEEEE. V gave up 0 bases and J gave up 3 bases, with 15 bases separating them. The CDR3 covers 17 residues. The CDR3 sequence is CASSLVLVLGDTGELFF. The CDR3, as DNA: TGTGCCAGCAGCTTGGTCCTCGTTCTAGGGGACACCGGGGAGCTGTTTTTT. The variable domain in full, with the rest retrieved from reference TRBV5-6 and TRBJ2-2, is DAGVTQSPTHLIKTRGQQVTLRCSPKSGHDTVSWYQQALGQGPQFIFQYYEEEERQRGNFPDRFSGHQFPNYSSELNVNALLLGDSALYLCASSLVLVLGDTGELFFGEGSRLTVL.

The CDR3 protein is CASRPPGGYGYTF. CDR3 nucleotides: TGTGCCAGCAGGCCGCCGGGGGGGTATGGCTACACCTTC. V gene TRBV7-2 combines with J gene TRBJ1-2; weak D call: TRBD1 (5 bases). V shed 6 bases and J shed 5 bases, with 13 bases lying between them. CDR3 size: 13 residues. Per the germline V gene, CDR1 is SGHTA and CDR2 is FQGNSA.

This sequence joins TRBV6-6 and TRBJ2-7, with 10 bases identical to TRBD1. V lost 6 bases to trimming and J lost 5 bases; unmatched junction nucleotides: 7. Germline-derived CDR1 and CDR2 are MNHNY and SVGAGI (reference sequence). This CDR3 contains 14 residues. CDR3 protein: CASSQPGQGHEQYF. Here the CDR3 DNA reads TGTGCCAGCAGCCAACCGGGACAGGGGCACGAGCAGTACTTC.

J is TRBJ2-3 and V is TRBV5-1; D not certain. V lost 0 bases, J lost 0 bases, and 8 bases lay in between. CDR1 is SGHRS and CDR2 is YFSETQ in the germline V gene. The CDR3 consists of 15 residues. CDR3 sequence (DNA): TGCGCCAGCAGCTTGGGAACTCCTAGCACAGATACGCAGTATTTT. As protein: CASSLGTPSTDTQYF.

The chain carries TRBV3-1 (or the pseudogene TRBV3-2) and TRBJ1-3; D ambiguous. V lost 4 bases and J 0 bases, leaving 7 bases between the germline ends. CDR1 LGHDT and CDR2 YNNKEL come from the germline V gene (reference sequence). The CDR3 spans 14 residues. CDR3 amino acids: CASSLGLSGNTIYF. The CDR3 region has the DNA TGTGCCAGCAGCCTGGGCCTCTCTGGAAACACCATATATTTT.

The CDR3 spells CASSVRFNSPLHF. CDR3 nucleotides: TGTGCCAGCAGCGTCCGGTTTAATTCACCCCTCCACTTT. The gene calls are TRBV11-1 and TRBJ1-6; D gene uncertain. Per the germline V gene, CDR1 is SGHAT and CDR2 is FQDESV (reference sequence). This CDR3 contains 13 residues. Trimming removed 5 bases from V and 6 bases from J, with 8 bases in between.

This chain joins TRBV5-1 and TRBJ1-2, with 9 positions matching TRBD1. This CDR3 has 13 amino acids. Germline trimming cut 4 bases from V and 7 bases from J; bases unmatched to any gene: 5. CDR1 SGHRS and CDR2 YFSETQ come from the germline V gene. The CDR3 sequence is CASSVQGASGYTF. The CDR3 nucleotides are TGCGCCAGCAGCGTACAGGGGGCGAGTGGCTACACCTTC.

The CDR3 sequence: CASSPGGISDTQYF. CDR3 nucleotide sequence: TGTGCCAGCAGCCCAGGGGGGATCTCAGATACGCAGTATTTT. This sequence joins TRBV5-6 and TRBJ2-3; tentatively, D is TRBD1 (7 bases). Trimming removed 4 bases from V and 4 bases from J, with 13 bases in between. The germline CDR1 and CDR2 sequences are SGHDT and YYEEEE. The CDR3 totals 14 residues.

This clone appeared once. This chain uses TRBV18 with TRBJ2-4; 7 bases are a match to TRBD1. Trimming took 3 bases from V and 0 from J; bases not matched to a gene: 8. Germline assignment: CDR1 KGHSH and CDR2 LQKENI. The CDR3 is 17 residues long. The CDR3 spells CASSPQDRRIAKNIQYF. The CDR3 nucleotides are TGTGCCAGCTCACCCCAGGACAGGAGAATAGCCAAAAACATTCAGTACTTC.

CDR3 region: CASSQDRGNTEAFF. As DNA, the CDR3 is TGTGCCAGCTCACAGGACAGGGGTAACACTGAAGCTTTCTTT. The chain has TRBV18 and TRBJ1-1, with 9 bases that match TRBD1. This CDR3 is built from 14 residues. V lost 4 bases to trimming and J lost 2 bases; unmatched junction nucleotides: 2. Germline V gene sequence: CDR1 KGHSH, CDR2 LQKENI.

This rearrangement joins TRBV19 to TRBJ2-7, with 9 bases matching TRBD1. There are 14 residues in the CDR3. V shed 4 bases, J shed 7 bases, and the junction held 8 bases outside the gene matches. The V gene's germline CDR1 is LNHDA and CDR2 SQIVND (reference sequence). The CDR3 loop is CASSTGTGFLEQYF. CDR3 DNA: TGTGCCAGTAGTACCGGGACAGGGTTTTTGGAGCAGTACTTC.

This clone has just one count. J is TRBJ1-1 and V is TRBV19, with D perhaps TRBD1 (6 bases). V lost 5 bases to trimming and J lost 6 bases, with 22 bases between them. The CDR3 extends over 16 amino acids. Germline V gives CDR1 LNHDA, CDR2 SQIVND (reference sequence). Here the CDR3 DNA reads TGTGCCAGTAGTGAGGACAGCACACCTCCCGGGCCTGAAGCTTTCTTT. Amino acids: CASSEDSTPPGPEAFF.

The chain uses TRBV15 and TRBJ2-7; D uncertain. This CDR3 is built from 13 residues. The V gene lost 0 bases and the J gene lost 2 bases, with 5 bases spanning the gap. Germline CDR1 LNHNV, CDR2 YYDKDF (reference sequence). CDR3 bases: TGTGCCACCAGCAGAGATATAGCCTACGAGCAGTACTTC. It encodes CATSRDIAYEQYF.

J is TRBJ2-7 and V is TRBV11-2; 7 nucleotides agree with TRBD1. Germline assignment: CDR1 SGHAT and CDR2 FQNNGV. The ends lost 6 bases at V and 0 bases at J; junction bases unmatched: 5. This CDR3 region has 14 residues. CDR3 nucleotides: TGTGCCAGCAGTTTTCAGGGGGACTCCTACGAGCAGTACTTC. Translation gives CASSFQGDSYEQYF.

This clone was counted only a few times. The chain has TRBV7-4 and TRBJ1-4; D not certain. This CDR3 has 16 amino acids. Per germline, CDR1 SGHVT and CDR2 SQSDAQ. V lost 5 bases and J lost 7, with 20 bases in between. CDR3 residues: CASSPRGREKAEKLFF. The CDR3 DNA reads TGTGCCAGCAGCCCCCGGGGTCGGGAAAAGGCTGAAAAACTGTTTTTT. Full variable domain (remainder filled in from reference TRBV7-4 and TRBJ1-4): GAGVSQSPRYKVAKRGRDVALRCDSISGHVTLYWYRQTLGQGSEVLTYSQSDAQRDKSGRPSGRFSAERPERSVSTLKIQRTEQGDSAVYLCASSPRGREKAEKLFFGSGTQLSVL.

CDR3 residues: CAIRDRDDQPQHF. CDR3 DNA sequence: TGTGCCATCAGGGACAGGGATGATCAGCCCCAGCATTTT. This sequence joins TRBV10-3 and TRBJ1-5, with TRBD1 matching 8 bases. The V and J ends lost 6 bases and 5 bases, in that order; junction bases with no gene match: 3. This CDR3 region has 13 residues. From germline, CDR1 is ENHRY and CDR2 SYGVKD.

This clone was counted between two and nine times. The chain employs TRBV2 and TRBJ2-7; 7 bases match TRBD1. This CDR3 has 13 amino acids. J gave up 7 bases and V 5 bases, and 8 bases lay outside the gene matches. The germline CDR1 and CDR2 sequences are SNHLY and FYNNEI. The CDR3 coding sequence is TGTGCCAGCAGTTTGACAGGGTTTGGAGAGCAGTACTTC. Protein product: CASSLTGFGEQYF. Full variable domain (remainder filled in from reference TRBV2 and TRBJ2-7): EPEVTQTPSHQVTQMGQEVILRCVPISNHLYFYWYRQILGQKVEFLVSFYNNEISEKSEIFDDQFSVERPDGSNFTLKIRSTKLEDSAMYFCASSLTGFGEQYFGPGTRLTVT.

The V and J genes are TRBV21-1 and TRBJ2-7; whether TRBD2, the table's D call, matches the DNA was not checked. TRBV21-1 is tagged as a pseudogene. This CDR3 region has 17 residues. The CDR3 nucleotides read TGTGCCAGCAGCAAAGTCGGAGCCGGATGCCGCTCCTACGAGCAGTACTTC. Protein product: CASSKVGAGCRSYEQYF.

The rearrangement joins TRBV27 to TRBJ1-6, with 7 bases identical to TRBD1. Germline V gives CDR1 MNHEY, CDR2 SMNVEV (reference sequence). Trimming at V came to 8 bases and at J to 6 bases, leaving 16 bases not matched to a gene. This CDR3 is 17 amino acids long. CDR3 amino acids: CASCERGGARGNSPLHF. The CDR3 nucleotides read TGTGCCAGCTGCGAGAGAGGGGGCGCGAGGGGTAATTCACCCCTCCACTTT.

The chain joins TRBV2 to TRBJ2-1; TRBD2 agrees at 7 bases. Germline V gene data show CDR1 as SNHLY and CDR2 as FYNNEI. V lost 6 bases and J lost 6; bases outside the gene matches: 8. The CDR3 loop spans 14 amino acids. This chain's CDR3 is CASRRTSGGNEQFF. CDR3 DNA: TGTGCCAGCAGAAGGACTAGTGGTGGCAATGAGCAGTTCTTC. Using reference TRBV2 and TRBJ2-1 for the parts outside the CDR3, the full variable domain is EPEVTQTPSHQVTQMGQEVILRCVPISNHLYFYWYRQILGQKVEFLVSFYNNEISEKSEIFDDQFSVERPDGSNFTLKIRSTKLEDSAMYFCASRRTSGGNEQFFGPGTRLTVL.

The chain combines TRBV28 with TRBJ1-2; D call uncertain. Germline V lookup: CDR1 MDHEN, CDR2 SYDVKM. With 3 bases removed from V and 6 bases from J, the gap between germline ends came to 11 bases. The CDR3 is 13 residues long. For the CDR3, the DNA is TGTGCCAGCAGTTTCGGCGGGAGGGATGGCTACACCTTC. Translation gives CASSFGGRDGYTF.

The rearrangement links TRBV19 to TRBJ2-1, with TRBD2 matching over 7 bases. This CDR3 spans 17 amino acids. V lost 1 base, J lost 0 bases, and 6 bases stayed unmatched. CDR1 is LNHDA and CDR2 is SQIVND in the germline V gene (reference sequence). CDR3 DNA: TGTGCCAGTAGTATAGTGGCTTGGGGGGGCTCCTACAATGAGCAGTTCTTC. Protein: CASSIVAWGGSYNEQFF. Full variable domain (remainder filled in from reference TRBV19 and TRBJ2-1): DGGITQSPKYLFRKEGQNVTLSCEQNLNHDAMYWYRQDPGQGLRLIYYSQIVNDFQKGDIAEGYSVSREKKESFPLTVTSAQKNPTAFYLCASSIVAWGGSYNEQFFGPGTRLTVL.

The chain couples TRBV18 to TRBJ1-1, with D perhaps matching TRBD1 (6 bases). Between the trimmed V and J ends, which lost 1 base and 1 base, there was a span of 7 bases. Germline lookup yields CDR1 KGHSH and CDR2 LQKENI. There are 14 residues in the CDR3. Here the CDR3 DNA reads TGTGCCAGCTCACCACAACAGGGGAACACTGAAGCTTTCTTT. Translated: CASSPQQGNTEAFF.

This clone was seen more than once but under ten times. The chain joins TRBV27 to TRBJ1-4; D is undetermined. CDR3 length: 15 amino acids. Germline CDR1 and CDR2: MNHEY and SMNVEV (reference sequence). Deletions cut 2 bases from V and 0 bases from J, with 7 bases between. The CDR3 DNA sequence: TGTGCCAGCAGTTTAGCGTTTGCAACTAATGAAAAACTGTTTTTT. It translates to CASSLAFATNEKLFF. The complete variable domain, with remaining parts taken from reference TRBV27 and TRBJ1-4, reads EAQVTQNPRYLITVTGKKLTVTCSQNMNHEYMSWYRQDPGLGLRQIYYSMNVEVTDKGDVPEGYKVSRKEKRNFPLILESPSPNQTSLYFCASSLAFATNEKLFFGSGTQLSVL.

The chain joins TRBV19 to TRBJ2-2; 7 nucleotides match TRBD1. The CDR3 length is 18 residues. The germline gives CDR1 LNHDA, CDR2 SQIVND (reference sequence). V dropped 3 bases and J dropped 0; count of bases not matched to a gene: 10. This CDR3 is CASSIQHAGTANTGELFF. The CDR3 region has the DNA TGTGCCAGTAGTATCCAACACGCCGGGACAGCGAACACCGGGGAGCTGTTTTTT.

This chain connects TRBV5-5 to TRBJ2-2; TRBD1 matches at 8 bases. Per the germline V gene, CDR1 is SGHKS and CDR2 is YYEKEE (reference sequence). V was clipped by 4 bases and J by 0 bases; unmatched bases: 5. The CDR3 totals 16 residues. The CDR3 loop is CASSGTTGANTGELFF. In DNA form, the CDR3 reads TGTGCCAGCAGCGGAACGACAGGGGCGAACACCGGGGAGCTGTTTTTT.

The chain combines TRBV16 with TRBJ1-1, with D possibly being TRBD1 (5 bases). The CDR3 runs to 13 residues. Germline lookup yields CDR1 KGHSY and CDR2 FQNENV. With 3 bases removed from V and 5 bases from J, the gap between germline ends came to 10 bases. The CDR3 reads CASSQGGRTEAFF. The CDR3 DNA sequence: TGTGCCAGCAGCCAGGGGGGGAGGACTGAAGCTTTCTTT.